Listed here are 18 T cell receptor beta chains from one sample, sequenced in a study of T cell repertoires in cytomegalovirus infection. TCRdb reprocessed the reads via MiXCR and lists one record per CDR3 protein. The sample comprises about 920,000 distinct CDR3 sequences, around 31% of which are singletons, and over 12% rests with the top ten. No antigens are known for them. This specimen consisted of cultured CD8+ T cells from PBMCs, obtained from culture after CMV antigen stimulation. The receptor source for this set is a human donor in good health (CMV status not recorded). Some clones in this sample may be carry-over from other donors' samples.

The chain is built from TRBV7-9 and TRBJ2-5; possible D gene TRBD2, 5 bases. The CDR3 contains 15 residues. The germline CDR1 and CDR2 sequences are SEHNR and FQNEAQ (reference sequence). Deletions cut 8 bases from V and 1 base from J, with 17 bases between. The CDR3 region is CASHSQRTSQETQYF. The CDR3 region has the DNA TGTGCCAGCCACTCCCAGCGGACCTCCCAAGAGACCCAGTACTTC.

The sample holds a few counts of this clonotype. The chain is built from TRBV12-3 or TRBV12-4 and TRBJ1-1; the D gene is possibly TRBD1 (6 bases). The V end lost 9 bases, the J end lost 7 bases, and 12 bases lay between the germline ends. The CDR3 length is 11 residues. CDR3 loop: CASDEGDEAFF. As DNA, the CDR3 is TGTGCCAGTGACGAGGGGGATGAAGCTTTCTTT.

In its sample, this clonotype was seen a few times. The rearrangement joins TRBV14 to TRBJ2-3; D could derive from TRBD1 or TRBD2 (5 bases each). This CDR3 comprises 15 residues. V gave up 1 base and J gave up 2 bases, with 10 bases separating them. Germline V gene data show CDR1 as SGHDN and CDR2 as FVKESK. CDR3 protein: CASSQVPGTTDTQYF. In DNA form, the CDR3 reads TGTGCCAGCAGCCAAGTTCCAGGGACCACAGATACGCAGTATTTT.

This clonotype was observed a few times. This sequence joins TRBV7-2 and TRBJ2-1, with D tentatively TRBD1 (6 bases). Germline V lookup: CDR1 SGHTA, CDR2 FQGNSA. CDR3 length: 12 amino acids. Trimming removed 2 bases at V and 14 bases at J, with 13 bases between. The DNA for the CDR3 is TGTGCCAGCAGCTTACAGGGAAGGGGGAAGTTCTTC. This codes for CASSLQGRGKFF. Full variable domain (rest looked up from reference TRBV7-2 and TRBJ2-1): GAGVSQSPSNKVTEKGKDVELRCDPISGHTALYWYRQSLGQGLEFLIYFQGNSAPDKSGLPSDRFSAERTGGSVSTLTIQRTQQEDSAVYLCASSLQGRGKFFGPGTRLTVL.

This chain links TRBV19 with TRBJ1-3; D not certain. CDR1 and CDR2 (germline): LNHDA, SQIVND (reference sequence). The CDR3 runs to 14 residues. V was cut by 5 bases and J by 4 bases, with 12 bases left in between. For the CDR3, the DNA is TGTGCCAGTAGTTCCTTGGGGATCGGAAACACCATATATTTT. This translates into CASSSLGIGNTIYF. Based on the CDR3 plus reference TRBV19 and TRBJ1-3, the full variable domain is DGGITQSPKYLFRKEGQNVTLSCEQNLNHDAMYWYRQDPGQGLRLIYYSQIVNDFQKGDIAEGYSVSREKKESFPLTVTSAQKNPTAFYLCASSSLGIGNTIYFGEGSWLTVV.

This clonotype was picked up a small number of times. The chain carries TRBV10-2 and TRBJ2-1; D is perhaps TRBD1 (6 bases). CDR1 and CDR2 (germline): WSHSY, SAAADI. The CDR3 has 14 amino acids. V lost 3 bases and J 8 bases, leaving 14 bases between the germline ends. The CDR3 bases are TGCGCCAGCAGTGACGGTGAACCAGGGGATGAGCAGTTCTTC. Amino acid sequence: CASSDGEPGDEQFF.

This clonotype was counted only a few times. As DNA, the CDR3 is TGTGCCAGCAGCTTAGGGGTGACCTACGAGCAGTACGTC. Protein: CASSLGVTYEQYV. The chain uses TRBV7-9 and TRBJ2-7; unclear D gene. The CDR3 is 13 amino acids. Germline assignment: CDR1 SEHNR and CDR2 FQNEAQ (reference sequence). With 1 base removed from V and 2 bases from J, the gap between germline ends came to 6 bases.

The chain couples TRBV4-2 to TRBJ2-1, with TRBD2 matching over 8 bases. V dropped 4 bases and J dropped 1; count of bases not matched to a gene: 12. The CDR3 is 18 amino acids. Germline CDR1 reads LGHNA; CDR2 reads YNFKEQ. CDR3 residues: CASSLYTGTRESYNEQFF. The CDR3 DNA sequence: TGTGCCAGCAGCCTTTACACCGGGACTAGGGAATCCTACAATGAGCAGTTCTTC.

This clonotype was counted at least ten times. This CDR3 reads CASSHLAGVYNEQFF. CDR3 nucleotide sequence: TGTGCCAGCAGCCACCTAGCGGGGGTATACAATGAGCAGTTCTTC. The chain recombines TRBV7-8 with TRBJ2-1; 10 bases are shared with TRBD2. The germline CDR1 and CDR2 sequences are SGHVS and FQNEAQ. This CDR3 is built from 15 residues. V trimming: 5 bases; J trimming: 4 bases; junction bases outside the gene matches: 5.

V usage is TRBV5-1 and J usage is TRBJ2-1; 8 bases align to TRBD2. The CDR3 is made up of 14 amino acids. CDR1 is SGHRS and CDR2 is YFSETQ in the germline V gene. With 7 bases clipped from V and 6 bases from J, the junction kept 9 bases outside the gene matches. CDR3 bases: TGCGCCAGCTTTAGCGGGGAAGGAAGCAATGAGCAGTTCTTC. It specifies CASFSGEGSNEQFF.

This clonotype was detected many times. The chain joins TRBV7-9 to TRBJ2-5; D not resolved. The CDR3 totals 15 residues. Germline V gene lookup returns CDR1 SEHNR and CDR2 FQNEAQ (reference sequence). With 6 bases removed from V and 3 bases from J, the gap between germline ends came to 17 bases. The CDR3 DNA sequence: TGTGCCAGCAGACCTCCTCGGACCACTGAAGAGACCCAGTACTTC. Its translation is CASRPPRTTEETQYF.

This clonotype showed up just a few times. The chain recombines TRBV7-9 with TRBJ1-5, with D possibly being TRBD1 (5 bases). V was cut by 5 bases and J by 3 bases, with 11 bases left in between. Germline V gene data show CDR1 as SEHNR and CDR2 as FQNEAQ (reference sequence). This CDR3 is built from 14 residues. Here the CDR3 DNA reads TGTGCCAGCAGCGCGGGACTCCTCAATCAGCCCCAGCATTTT. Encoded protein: CASSAGLLNQPQHF. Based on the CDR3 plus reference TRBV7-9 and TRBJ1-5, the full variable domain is DTGVSQNPRHKITKRGQNVTFRCDPISEHNRLYWYRQTLGQGPEFLTYFQNEAQLEKSRLLSDRFSAERPKGSFSTLEIQRTEQGDSAMYLCASSAGLLNQPQHFGDGTRLSIL.

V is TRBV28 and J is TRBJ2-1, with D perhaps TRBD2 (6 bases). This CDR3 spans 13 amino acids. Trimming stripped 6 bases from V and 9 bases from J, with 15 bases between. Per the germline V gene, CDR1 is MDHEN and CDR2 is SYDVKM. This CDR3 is CASSFKVGGEQFF. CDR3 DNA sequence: TGTGCCAGCAGCTTTAAGGTCGGGGGTGAGCAGTTCTTC.

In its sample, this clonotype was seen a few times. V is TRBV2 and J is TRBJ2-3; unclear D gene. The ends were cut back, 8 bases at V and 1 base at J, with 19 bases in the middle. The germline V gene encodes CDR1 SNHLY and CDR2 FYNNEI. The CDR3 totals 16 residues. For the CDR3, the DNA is TGTGCCAGCCAACGGGCGGCACTCTATCGCACAGATACGCAGTATTTT. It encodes CASQRAALYRTDTQYF. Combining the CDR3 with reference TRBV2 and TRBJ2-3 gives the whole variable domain EPEVTQTPSHQVTQMGQEVILRCVPISNHLYFYWYRQILGQKVEFLVSFYNNEISEKSEIFDDQFSVERPDGSNFTLKIRSTKLEDSAMYFCASQRAALYRTDTQYFGPGTRLTVL.

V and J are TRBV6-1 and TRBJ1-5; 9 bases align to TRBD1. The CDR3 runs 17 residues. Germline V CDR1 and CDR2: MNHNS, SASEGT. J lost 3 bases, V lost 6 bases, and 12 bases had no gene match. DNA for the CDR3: TGTGCCAGCAGCCCCCCTCGGGACAGGGCCTACAATCAGCCCCAGCATTTT. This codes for CASSPPRDRAYNQPQHF.

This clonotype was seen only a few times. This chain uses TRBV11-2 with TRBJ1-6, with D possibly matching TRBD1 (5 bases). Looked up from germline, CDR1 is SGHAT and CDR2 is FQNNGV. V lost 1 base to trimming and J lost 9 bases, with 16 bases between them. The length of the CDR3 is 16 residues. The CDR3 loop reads CASSLGGGYRFSPLHF. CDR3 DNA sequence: TGTGCCAGCAGCTTAGGGGGGGGGTACAGGTTTTCACCCCTCCACTTT. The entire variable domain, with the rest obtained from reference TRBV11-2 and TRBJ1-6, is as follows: EAGVAQSPRYKIIEKRQSVAFWCNPISGHATLYWYQQILGQGPKLLIQFQNNGVVDDSQLPKDRFSAERLKGVDSTLKIQPAKLEDSAVYLCASSLGGGYRFSPLHFGNGTRLTVT.

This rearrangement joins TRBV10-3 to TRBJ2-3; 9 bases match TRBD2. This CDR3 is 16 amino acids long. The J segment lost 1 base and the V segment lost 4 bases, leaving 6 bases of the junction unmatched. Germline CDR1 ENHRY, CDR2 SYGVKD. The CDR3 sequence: CAISGETSGRTDTQYF. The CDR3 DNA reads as TGTGCCATCAGTGGGGAGACTAGCGGACGCACAGATACGCAGTATTTT.

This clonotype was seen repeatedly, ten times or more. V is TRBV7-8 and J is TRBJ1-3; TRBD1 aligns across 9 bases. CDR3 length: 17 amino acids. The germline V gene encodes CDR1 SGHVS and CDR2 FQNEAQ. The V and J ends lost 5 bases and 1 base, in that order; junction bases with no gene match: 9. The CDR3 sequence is CASSPGTGRVSGNTIYF. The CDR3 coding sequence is TGTGCCAGCAGCCCCGGGACAGGGAGAGTGTCTGGAAACACCATATATTTT.